The 18 T cell receptor beta chains listed next were all sequenced from one sample in a study of cytomegalovirus exposure and HLA in healthy donors. PCR employed 60 Vbeta and 13 Jbeta primers. TCRdb's copy holds only in-frame clones and misses some; the assay was immunoSEQ multiplex PCR. This table holds about 110,000 clones, 81% found once. Material: PBMCs. Source of these receptors: a woman under 40 in good health and CMV-seronegative.

The rearrangement uses TRBV5-1 and TRBJ1-1, with D unclear. CDR1 and CDR2 (germline): SGHRS, YFSETQ. CDR3 length: 13 residues. V gave up 6 bases and J gave up 1 base, with 10 bases separating them. The chain's CDR3 is CASTTAGNTEAFF. The CDR3 DNA follows: TGCGCCAGCACGACGGCAGGGAACACTGAAGCTTTCTTT.

In this sample, this clone turned up once. V is TRBV28 and J is TRBJ2-3, with 11 bases that match TRBD2. The CDR3 contains 13 residues. Trimming took 10 bases from V and 6 from J; bases not matched to a gene: 6. Germline values: CDR1 MDHEN, CDR2 SYDVKM. CDR3 amino acids: CATTLAGVDTQYF. CDR3 coding DNA: TGTGCCACCACACTAGCGGGAGTCGATACGCAGTATTTT.

This chain links TRBV29-1 with TRBJ2-7, with TRBD2 identical over 11 bases. CDR3 length: 13 amino acids. Germline assignment: CDR1 SQVTM and CDR2 ANQGSEA. Germline trimming cut 4 bases from V and 7 bases from J; bases unmatched to any gene: 6. The CDR3 sequence: CSVGLAGLGEQYF. For the CDR3, the DNA is TGCAGCGTTGGACTAGCGGGGTTGGGGGAGCAGTACTTC.

DNA for the CDR3: TGTGCCAGCAGCTTCGCAGGGGGCGGGGAGCCCCAGCATTTT. Amino acid sequence: CASSFAGGGEPQHF. The rearrangement joins TRBV5-8 to TRBJ1-5; 8 nucleotides line up with TRBD1. J was trimmed by 8 bases and V by 2 bases; bases with no gene match: 6. Per germline, CDR1 SGHTS and CDR2 YDEGEE. The CDR3 covers 14 residues.

The V and J genes are TRBV7-2 and TRBJ2-2, with D perhaps TRBD1 (6 bases). The V and J ends lost 4 bases and 5 bases respectively, with 14 bases between them. CDR3 length: 15 residues. Germline V lookup: CDR1 SGHTA, CDR2 FQGNSA. The CDR3 spells CASSSSGGKTGELFF. CDR3 sequence (DNA): TGTGCCAGCAGCTCCAGTGGGGGCAAAACCGGGGAGCTGTTTTTT.

This rearrangement joins TRBV28 to TRBJ2-1; 12 bases align to TRBD2. With V trimmed by 5 bases and J by 9 bases, 2 bases remained unmatched. The CDR3 is 13 amino acids. Germline V gene lookup returns CDR1 MDHEN and CDR2 SYDVKM. This chain's CDR3 is CASSRTSGTEQFF. CDR3 bases: TGTGCCAGCAGTCGGACTAGCGGGACTGAGCAGTTCTTC.

The V and J genes are TRBV10-1 and TRBJ1-2; a possible D gene is TRBD1 (6 bases). The germline V gene encodes CDR1 WNHNN and CDR2 SYGVQD (reference sequence). CDR3 length equals 14 residues. The ends were cut back, 5 bases at V and 0 bases at J, with 10 bases in the middle. The CDR3 coding sequence is TGCGCCAGCAGTTCTGGACAGACTAACTATGGCTACACCTTC. Translating gives CASSSGQTNYGYTF.

V gene TRBV9 combines with J gene TRBJ2-4; D uncertain. Trimming took off 0 bases at V and 1 base at J, with 8 bases between the two ends. The CDR3 totals 15 residues. The germline V gene encodes CDR1 SGDLS and CDR2 YYNGEE. As DNA, the CDR3 is TGTGCCAGCAGCGTAGCAGGTACTGCCAAAAACATTCAGTACTTC. Protein sequence: CASSVAGTAKNIQYF.

This rearrangement joins TRBV20-1 to TRBJ1-1; possibly TRBD1 for D (5 bases). CDR3 size: 11 residues. V was pared by 3 bases and J by 11 bases, with 13 bases between. Germline CDR1 reads DFQATT; CDR2 reads SNEGSKA (reference sequence). The CDR3 region is CSASWGGMAFF. For the CDR3, the DNA is TGCAGTGCTAGTTGGGGGGGTATGGCTTTCTTT.

The genes are TRBV7-3 and TRBJ2-1; 11 bases line up with TRBD2. Germline V gene sequence: CDR1 SGHTA, CDR2 FQGTGA. V lost 1 base, J lost 4 bases, and 6 bases stayed unmatched. The CDR3 contains 17 residues. Written as DNA, the CDR3 is TGTGCCAGCAGCTTAAATCCCCTAGCGGGAGGATACAATGAGCAGTTCTTC. Its translation is CASSLNPLAGGYNEQFF.

V gene TRBV7-6 combines with J gene TRBJ2-7; TRBD2 agrees at 8 bases. The CDR3 totals 18 residues. Germline CDR1 and CDR2: SGHVS and FNYEAQ. The V segment lost 5 bases and the J segment 6 bases; nucleotides outside the gene matches: 21. This chain's CDR3 is CASSMTISLGRATGEQYF. In DNA, the CDR3 is TGTGCCAGCAGCATGACAATTTCTCTCGGGAGGGCCACCGGCGAGCAGTACTTC. Full variable domain (remainder filled in from reference TRBV7-6 and TRBJ2-7): GAGVSQSPRYKVTKRGQDVALRCDPISGHVSLYWYRQALGQGPEFLTYFNYEAQQDKSGLPNDRFSAERPEGSISTLTIQRTEQRDSAMYRCASSMTISLGRATGEQYFGPGTRLTVT.

CDR3 loop: CASNLDRVRHEQYF. The CDR3 DNA reads TGTGCCAGCAACTTGGACAGGGTGCGTCACGAGCAGTACTTC. The V and J genes are TRBV2 and TRBJ2-5, with 8 nucleotides matching TRBD1. Near its end, the DNA agrees better with TRBJ2-7, so the J call may be wrong. The V gene's germline CDR1 is SNHLY and CDR2 FYNNEI. The length of the CDR3 is 14 residues.

V gene TRBV7-9 combines with J gene TRBJ2-7; 12 nucleotides line up with TRBD2. The CDR3 is made up of 15 amino acids. Losses at the gene ends were 8 bases for V and 3 bases for J; bases not matched to a gene: 8. Germline V gives CDR1 SEHNR, CDR2 FQNEAQ (reference sequence). The CDR3 DNA is TGTGCCAGCGGAAAAGGACTAGCGGGAAACTACGAGCAGTACTTC. Translating gives CASGKGLAGNYEQYF.

The CDR3 sequence: CASSAGSYEQYF. CDR3 coding DNA: TGTGCCAGCAGCGCGGGGAGCTACGAGCAGTACTTC. The chain has TRBV11-2 and TRBJ2-7, with a tentative D call TRBD2 (6 bases). V lost 5 bases to trimming and J lost 3 bases, with 8 bases between them. The CDR3 runs to 12 residues. The germline gives CDR1 SGHAT, CDR2 FQNNGV. Full variable domain (rest looked up from reference TRBV11-2 and TRBJ2-7): EAGVAQSPRYKIIEKRQSVAFWCNPISGHATLYWYQQILGQGPKLLIQFQNNGVVDDSQLPKDRFSAERLKGVDSTLKIQPAKLEDSAVYLCASSAGSYEQYFGPGTRLTVT.

V is TRBV19 and J is TRBJ2-1, with D unclear. The length of the CDR3 is 20 residues. The germline V and J ends were trimmed by 4 bases and 0 bases, with 25 bases remaining between them. CDR1 and CDR2 from the germline V gene are LNHDA and SQIVND (reference sequence). This CDR3 reads CASSTFMPFPASSSYNEQFF. The CDR3 bases are TGTGCCAGTAGTACCTTTATGCCTTTTCCAGCGTCGAGCTCCTACAATGAGCAGTTCTTC.

The chain combines TRBV7-9 with TRBJ2-1, with 9 bases that match TRBD2. The germline V gene encodes CDR1 SEHNR and CDR2 FQNEAQ (reference sequence). The V segment lost 5 bases and the J segment 5 bases; nucleotides outside the gene matches: 4. The CDR3 consists of 14 residues. CDR3 sequence (DNA): TGTGCCAGCAGCCGTAGCGGGAGCAACAATGAGCAGTTCTTC. This codes for CASSRSGSNNEQFF. Full variable domain (outside the CDR3, taken from reference TRBV7-9 and TRBJ2-1): DTGVSQNPRHKITKRGQNVTFRCDPISEHNRLYWYRQTLGQGPEFLTYFQNEAQLEKSRLLSDRFSAERPKGSFSTLEIQRTEQGDSAMYLCASSRSGSNNEQFFGPGTRLTVL.

This chain connects TRBV18 to TRBJ2-7, with D possibly matching TRBD2 (5 bases). This CDR3 contains 15 residues. Germline CDR1 is KGHSH and CDR2 is LQKENI. V lost 0 bases and J 0 bases, leaving 9 bases between the germline ends. CDR3 bases: TGTGCCAGCTCACCACCACGGGGATTCTCCTACGAGCAGTACTTC. It is translated as CASSPPRGFSYEQYF.

The CDR3 sequence: CASLRGGTYGYTF. As DNA, the CDR3 is TGTGCCAGCCTCAGGGGAGGGACCTATGGCTACACCTTC. V usage is TRBV19 and J usage is TRBJ1-2, with D perhaps matching TRBD1 (6 bases). The V gene lost 9 bases and the J gene lost 4 bases, with 15 bases spanning the gap. This CDR3 comprises 13 residues. Germline V CDR1 and CDR2: LNHDA, SQIVND (reference sequence).